The sample holds a few counts of the clone carrying this T cell receptor (beta chain). What it recognizes is unknown. These data come from a study of identifying expanded T cells in peripheral blood. Overall study results and limits: Roughly 1.2 clones differed between technical replicates, versus about 16 and 19 over time. Variance in clone template counts between approximately two-week samples significantly increased with total template count across all healthy donors.

Healthy donors had no documented immune events, such as infections, while sampled. The data were produced by immunoSEQ multiplex PCR, yet TCRdb's version contains in-frame clones alone and is incomplete. Here the sample spans some 90,000 clones, around 85% being singletons. This TCR came from a person aged 18 to 75 in good health. Material: blood.

CDR3 in amino acids: CASSWTGTGSYEQYF. CDR3 nucleotides: TGTGCCAGCAGCTGGACCGGGACAGGGTCCTACGAGCAGTACTTC. This chain uses TRBV7-2 with TRBJ2-7; 9 nucleotides line up with TRBD1. The CDR3 totals 15 residues. CDR1 is SGHTA, CDR2 FQGNSA, per germline. V was clipped by 4 bases and J by 1 base; unmatched bases: 5.